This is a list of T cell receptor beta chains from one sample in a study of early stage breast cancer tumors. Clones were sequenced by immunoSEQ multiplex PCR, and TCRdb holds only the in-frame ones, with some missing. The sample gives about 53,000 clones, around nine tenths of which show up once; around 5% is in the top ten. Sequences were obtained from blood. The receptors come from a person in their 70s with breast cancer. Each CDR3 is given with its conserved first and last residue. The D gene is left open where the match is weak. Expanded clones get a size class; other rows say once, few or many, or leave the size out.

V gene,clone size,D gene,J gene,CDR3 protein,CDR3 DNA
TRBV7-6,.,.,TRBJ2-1,CASSLLNEQFF,TGTGCCAGCAGCCTATTAAATGAGCAGTTCTTC
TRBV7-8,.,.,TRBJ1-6,CASSQEGWGNNSPLHF,TGTGCCAGCAGCCAAGAGGGTTGGGGTAATAATTCACCCCTCCACTTT
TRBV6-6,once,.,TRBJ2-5,CASTKGETQYF,TGTGCCAGCACCAAGGGGGAGACCCAGTACTTC
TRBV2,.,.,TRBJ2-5,CASSEGRGGGETQYF,TGTGCCAGCAGTGAGGGTCGCGGGGGCGGAGAGACCCAGTACTTC
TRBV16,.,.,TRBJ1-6,CASSGTAGGSPLHF,TGTGCCAGCAGCGGGACTGCTGGGGGTTCACCCCTCCACTTT
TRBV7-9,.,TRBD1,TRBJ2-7,CASSLEGQGTEQYF,TGTGCCAGCAGCTTAGAGGGACAGGGTACCGAGCAGTACTTC
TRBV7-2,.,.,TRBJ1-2,CASSNRYGYTF,TGTGCCAGCAGCAACAGATATGGCTACACCTTC
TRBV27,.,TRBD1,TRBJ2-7,CASAYRGLDEQYF,TGTGCCAGCGCATACAGGGGGCTAGACGAGCAGTACTTC
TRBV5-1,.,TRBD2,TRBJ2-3,CASSPTGGSEDTQYF,TGCGCCAGCAGCCCGACGGGCGGGAGCGAAGATACGCAGTATTTT
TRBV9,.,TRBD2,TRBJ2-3,CASSVRPLAGGQDTQYF,TGTGCCAGCAGCGTAAGGCCTCTAGCGGGAGGACAAGATACGCAGTATTTT
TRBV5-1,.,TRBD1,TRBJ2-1,CASTTDRVYNEQFF,TGCGCCAGCACCACGGACAGGGTCTACAATGAGCAGTTCTTC
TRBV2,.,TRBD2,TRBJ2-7,CASRGTSGRGGQYF,TGTGCCAGCAGGGGGACTAGCGGGAGAGGCGGGCAGTACTTC
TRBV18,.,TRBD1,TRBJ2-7,CASSPNTGTGSYEQYF,TGTGCCAGCTCACCCAACACCGGGACAGGGTCCTACGAGCAGTACTTC
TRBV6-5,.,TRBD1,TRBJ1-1,CASTRQGTNTEAFF,TGTGCCAGCACCCGACAGGGAACCAACACTGAAGCTTTCTTT
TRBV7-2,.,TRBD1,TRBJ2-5,CASSQQGARETQYF,TGTGCCAGCAGCCAACAGGGGGCGAGGGAGACCCAGTACTTC
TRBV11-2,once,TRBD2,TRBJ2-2,CASSFLAPRGSGAGELFF,TGTGCCAGCAGCTTTTTAGCCCCCCGCGGGAGCGGCGCCGGGGAGCTGTTTTTT
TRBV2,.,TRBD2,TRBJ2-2,CASMALAGAGELFF,TGTGCCAGCATGGCACTAGCGGGGGCCGGGGAGCTGTTTTTT
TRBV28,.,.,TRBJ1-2,CASSLRDGYTF,TGTGCCAGCAGTTTACGGGATGGCTACACCTTC
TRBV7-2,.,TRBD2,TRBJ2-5,CASSLANFGGGRTQYF,TGTGCCAGCAGCTTAGCGAATTTCGGGGGGGGGAGGACCCAGTACTTC
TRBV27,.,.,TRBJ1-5,CASSSRGGDNNQPQHF,TGTGCCAGCTCATCCCGGGGGGGCGACAACAATCAGCCCCAGCATTTT
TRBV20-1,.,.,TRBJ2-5,CSARGKETQYF,TGCAGTGCTAGGGGCAAGGAGACCCAGTACTTC
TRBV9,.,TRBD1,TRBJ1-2,CASSEGQHYGYTF,TGTGCCAGCAGCGAGGGACAGCACTATGGCTACACCTTC
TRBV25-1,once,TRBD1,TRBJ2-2,CASSEYQGARTGELFF,TGTGCCAGCAGTGAATACCAGGGGGCTCGAACCGGGGAGCTGTTTTTT
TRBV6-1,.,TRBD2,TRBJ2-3,CASGLAGVDTQYF,TGTGCCAGTGGTCTAGCGGGGGTCGATACGCAGTATTTT
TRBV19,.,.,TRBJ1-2,CASSARQPNYGYTF,TGTGCCAGTAGTGCCCGACAGCCCAACTATGGCTACACCTTC
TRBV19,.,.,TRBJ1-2,CASNLLNYGYTF,TGTGCCAGTAATCTTCTTAACTATGGCTACACCTTC
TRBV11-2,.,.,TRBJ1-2,CASSLSGFTNYGYTF,TGTGCCAGCAGCTTATCGGGGTTTACTAACTATGGCTACACCTTC
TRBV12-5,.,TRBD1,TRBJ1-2,CASGLVRGTGGAGFGGYTF,TGTGCTAGTGGTTTGGTACGAGGGACAGGGGGCGCAGGGTTCGGTGGCTACACCTTC
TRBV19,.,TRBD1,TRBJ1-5,CASSMTYGQGEGQPQHF,TGTGCCAGTAGCATGACTTACGGACAGGGGGAAGGACAGCCCCAGCATTTT
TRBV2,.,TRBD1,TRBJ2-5,CASNRDSKETQYF,TGTGCCAGCAACCGGGACAGTAAAGAGACCCAGTACTTC
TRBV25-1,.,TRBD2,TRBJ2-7,CASSIAGASYEQYF,TGTGCCAGCAGTATAGCGGGCGCCTCCTACGAGCAGTACTTC
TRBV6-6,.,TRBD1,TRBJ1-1,CASSPDRGVSEAFF,TGTGCCAGCAGTCCGGACAGGGGTGTTTCTGAAGCTTTCTTT
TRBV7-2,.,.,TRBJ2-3,CASRRADLDTQYF,TGTGCCAGCAGGCGGGCGGATTTAGATACGCAGTATTTT
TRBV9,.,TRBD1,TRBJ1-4,CASSVDPLNRGSTNEKLFF,TGTGCCAGCAGCGTAGATCCCCTTAACAGGGGCTCAACTAATGAAAAACTGTTTTTT
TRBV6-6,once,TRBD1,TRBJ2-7,CASSYSTGQGSYEQYF,TGTGCCAGCAGTTACTCGACGGGACAGGGCTCCTACGAGCAGTACTTC
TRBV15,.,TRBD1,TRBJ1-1,CATSRGTGIGDTEAFF,TGTGCCACCAGCAGAGGGACAGGGATAGGGGACACTGAAGCTTTCTTT
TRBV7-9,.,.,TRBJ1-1,CASSLASTRGEAFF,TGTGCCAGCAGCTTAGCGTCCACAAGGGGAGAAGCTTTCTTT
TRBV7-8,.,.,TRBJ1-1,CASSATRVTEAFF,TGTGCCAGCAGCGCCACCCGGGTGACTGAAGCTTTCTTT
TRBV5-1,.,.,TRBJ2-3,CASSFQGGFTDTQYF,TGCGCCAGCAGCTTTCAGGGGGGCTTCACAGATACGCAGTATTTT
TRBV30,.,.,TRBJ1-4,CAWSVSEKLFF,TGTGCCTGGAGTGTTTCGGAAAAACTGTTTTTT
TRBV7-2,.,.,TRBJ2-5,CASSLALLRGETQYF,TGTGCCAGCAGCTTAGCGCTTCTAAGGGGGGAGACCCAGTACTTC
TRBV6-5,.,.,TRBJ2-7,CASSYSKGGRMYEQYF,TGTGCCAGCAGTTACTCGAAAGGGGGACGGATGTACGAGCAGTACTTC
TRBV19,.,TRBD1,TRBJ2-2,CASKTGANTGELFF,TGTGCCAGTAAGACAGGGGCGAACACCGGGGAGCTGTTTTTT
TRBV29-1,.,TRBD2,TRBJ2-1,CSVEDRTSGRGQFF,TGCAGCGTTGAAGATCGGACTAGCGGGAGGGGACAGTTCTTC
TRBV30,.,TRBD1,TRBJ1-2,CAWSPLGQGGYGYTF,TGTGCCTGGAGCCCCCTGGGGCAGGGGGGCTATGGCTACACCTTC